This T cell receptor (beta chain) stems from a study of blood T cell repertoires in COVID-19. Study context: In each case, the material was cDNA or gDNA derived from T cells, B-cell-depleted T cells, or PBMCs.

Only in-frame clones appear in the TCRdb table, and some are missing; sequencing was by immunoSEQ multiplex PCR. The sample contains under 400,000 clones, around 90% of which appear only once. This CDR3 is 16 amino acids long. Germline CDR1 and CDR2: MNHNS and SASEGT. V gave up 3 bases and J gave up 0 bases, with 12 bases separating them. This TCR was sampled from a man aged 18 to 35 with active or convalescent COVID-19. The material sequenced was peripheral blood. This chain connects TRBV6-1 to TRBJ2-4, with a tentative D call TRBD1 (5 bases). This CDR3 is CASSEVGQLAKNIQYF. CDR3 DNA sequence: TGTGCCAGCAGTGAGGTGGGGCAACTAGCCAAAAACATTCAGTACTTC.